This T cell receptor beta chain comes out of a study of T cell responses to AZD1222 COVID-19 vaccine. Study background: Second doses were pooled across both intervals (about 4 or about 12 weeks). Whole-study findings and limits: Sampling captured repertoires only after the peak T cell response.

Details on this clone: The antigen is not known.

The germline V and J ends were trimmed by 5 bases and 3 bases, with 13 bases remaining between them. Germline loops: CDR1 MNHEY, CDR2 SVGAGI. The CDR3 consists of 14 residues. Assay: immunoSEQ multiplex PCR; the TCRdb copy retains only in-frame clones and omits some. The sample comprises some 150,000 clones, 92% of which are singletons, and under 4% rests with the top ten. This clonotype originated in an adult in good health. The material sequenced was peripheral blood, taken on day 0 of AZD1222 vaccination. The rearrangement joins TRBV6-5 to TRBJ1-2, with D tentatively TRBD1 (5 bases). CDR3 nucleotide sequence: TGTGCCAGCAGTAACCCAGGGTCCCACTATGGCTACACCTTC. Encoded protein: CASSNPGSHYGYTF.